This TCR beta chain was identified during a study of identical twins. Study-wide results and caveats: Insertions were reduced in abundant cord blood beta clonotypes but not in memory repertoires. The study reached conclusions through statistical analysis that was cross-sectional, not following the same donors. Out-of-frame beta sequences exhibited a weaker degree of excess twin sharing. Modeled out-of-frame TCR alpha sharing in monozygotic twins fell below observed levels.

Each CDR3 protein gets one entry after TCRdb re-called the 5' RACE reads with MiXCR. The table shows some 1,600,000 distinct CDR3 sequences, with roughly 35% occurring only once. From germline, CDR1 is SNHLY and CDR2 FYNNEI. Trimming took off 2 bases at V and 5 bases at J, with 9 bases between the two ends. This CDR3 has 13 amino acids. This clonotype was counted a few times. As yet, its antigen is unknown. This TCR was sampled from a newborn girl in good health. Sample: cord blood. This sequence joins TRBV2 and TRBJ1-1; D gene unclear. CDR3 protein: CASSERVLTEAFF. The CDR3 DNA sequence: TGTGCCAGCAGTGAAAGGGTCTTAACTGAAGCTTTCTTT.